A single sample is the source of the 11 T cell receptor beta chains below, sequenced in a study of immune heterogeneity within non-small cell lung tumors. Amplifying TCR beta CDR3 involved multiplex PCR carried out with 32 V and 13 J primers. TCRdb passed the multiplex PCR reads through MiXCR, listing each CDR3 protein once. The sample has around 15,000 distinct CDR3 sequences, over 25% seen once. Bulk tumor gDNA, about 630 ng per sample, served as the TCR template. Biopsy collection occurred during surgery, with several far-apart biopsies per primary tumor. Before undergoing curative surgery, patients had newly diagnosed non-small cell lung cancer that was untreated. The sequenced sample consisted of lung tumor tissue. The source is a man in his forties with non-small cell lung cancer.

In its sample, this clonotype ranks as medium-sized. The chain is built from TRBV19 and TRBJ2-5, with D tentatively TRBD1 or TRBD2 (5 bases each). The CDR3 spans 13 residues. Germline V CDR1 and CDR2: LNHDA, SQIVND (reference sequence). The V end lost 6 bases, the J end lost 3 bases, and 11 bases lay between the germline ends. The CDR3 coding sequence is TGTGCCAGTAGACGGGGCCCTAAAGAGACCCAGTACTTC. Protein: CASRRGPKETQYF.

V usage is TRBV3-1 and J usage is TRBJ2-1; 9 bases fit TRBD2. From germline, CDR1 is LGHDT and CDR2 YNNKEL (reference sequence). The CDR3 extends over 20 amino acids. The V gene end was trimmed by 4 bases and the J gene end by 3 bases; junction bases not matched to a gene: 19. CDR3 sequence (DNA): TGTGCCAGCAGCCCCCCCCGGGCTAGCGGGAAATCATGGGTCTACAATGAGCAGTTCTTC. This translates into CASSPPRASGKSWVYNEQFF.

This sequence joins TRBV9 and TRBJ2-3; the match to TRBD1 covers 9 bases. Germline CDR1 and CDR2: SGDLS and YYNGEE. Trimming cost V 4 bases and J 1 base; bases outside gene matches: 7. The CDR3 length is 16 residues. CDR3 residues: CASSSSRDRGTDTQYF. DNA for the CDR3: TGTGCCAGCAGCTCAAGCCGGGACAGGGGCACAGATACGCAGTATTTT.

This clonotype is labeled medium-sized (0.01 to 0.1%). The rearrangement uses TRBV20-1 and TRBJ2-7; D is unclear. Germline V gene data show CDR1 as DFQATT and CDR2 as SNEGSKA (reference sequence). With 0 bases removed from V and 3 bases from J, the gap between germline ends came to 15 bases. This CDR3 spans 15 amino acids. The CDR3 DNA reads as TGCAGTGCTAGAGATGAGGCCCGGTTCAACTACGAGCAGTACTTC. It yields the protein CSARDEARFNYEQYF.

This clonotype has ten or more counts. This rearrangement joins TRBV19 to TRBJ2-7; 9 bases are a match to TRBD2. The CDR3 contains 15 residues. Germline values: CDR1 LNHDA, CDR2 SQIVND (reference sequence). The junction had 11 bases not matched to a gene; V was cut back by 6 bases and J by 5 bases. CDR3: CASSLGGGGGDEQYF. DNA of the CDR3: TGTGCCAGTAGCCTCGGCGGGGGGGGCGGTGACGAGCAGTACTTC.

A remark on this clonotype: A much larger clone lies a single base off, so this may be a read error. V is TRBV7-9 and J is TRBJ1-1, with TRBD1 as a possible D gene (5 bases). This CDR3 is built from 15 residues. Germline V gene data show CDR1 as SEHNR and CDR2 as FQNEAQ (reference sequence). V gave up 6 bases and J gave up 4 bases, with 18 bases separating them. The DNA of the CDR3 is TGTGCCAGCAGACAGATCGGGGGGAGCCGCACTGAAGCTTTCTTT. Its translation: CASRQIGGSRTEAFF.

A note on this clonotype: A much larger clone lies one base from this, so it may be a read error. This rearrangement joins TRBV20-1 to TRBJ1-5; D call uncertain. From germline, CDR1 is DFQATT and CDR2 SNEGSKA (reference sequence). The germline V and J ends were trimmed by 1 base and 1 base, with 11 bases remaining between them. The CDR3 runs 15 residues. The CDR3 bases are TGCAGTGCTAGAGTTGCATGTTCAAGCAATCAGCCCCAGCATTTT. Its protein product is CSARVACSSNQPQHF.

This clonotype was detected many times. The genes are TRBV7-2 and TRBJ2-7; D is ambiguous. The CDR3 contains 15 residues. The germline V gene has CDR1 SGHTA and CDR2 FQGNSA. V was cut by 5 bases and J by 0 bases, with 14 bases left in between. As DNA, the CDR3 is TGTGCCAGCAGCCCCAGTTTAAAGAACTCCTACGAGCAGTACTTC. Residues: CASSPSLKNSYEQYF.

This clonotype was detected a few times. The rearrangement uses TRBV7-3 and TRBJ2-3; tentatively, D is TRBD2 (6 bases). The germline V and J ends were trimmed by 0 bases and 14 bases, with 15 bases remaining between them. Germline loops: CDR1 SGHTA, CDR2 FQGTGA. The CDR3 covers 13 residues. CDR3 DNA: TGTGCCAGCAGCTTAACGGGAGGAGGGGCCTGGTATTTT. Translated: CASSLTGGGAWYF.

This clonotype was seen only a few times. The gene calls are TRBV27 and TRBJ2-2, with D unclear. The CDR3 is made up of 14 amino acids. From germline, CDR1 is MNHEY and CDR2 SMNVEV (reference sequence). V was clipped by 3 bases and J by 6 bases, with 11 bases between them. The CDR3 nucleotides are TGTGCCAGCAGTTTTGGGGTTTTCGCCGGGGAGCTGTTTTTT. It is translated as CASSFGVFAGELFF.

With respect to this clonotype: A much larger clone differs by one base, so this may be a read error. This chain joins TRBV12-3 or TRBV12-4 and TRBJ1-3, with a possible D match to TRBD1 (5 bases). The CDR3 runs to 19 residues. The V and J ends lost 2 bases and 0 bases respectively, with 20 bases between them. CDR3 coding DNA: TGTGCCAGCAGTTTATCGGGTCTGGCGGCAGGGACCTCTGGAAACACCATATATTTT. Translated: CASSLSGLAAGTSGNTIYF.